A single sample gave rise to the 26 T cell receptor beta chains below, sequenced in a study of tumor and adjacent non-tumor tissue in lung cancer. A modified ARM-PCR protocol with three rounds of nested PCR amplified TCRbeta. TCRdb passed the multiplex PCR reads through MiXCR, listing each CDR3 protein once. The data hold 55,000 to 75,000 distinct CDR3 sequences, with about 60% observed a single time. No cell sorting was done before RNA was extracted from the tissue. What was sequenced was lung tumor tissue. The receptor source for this set is a middle-aged man with non-small cell lung cancer.

Notes on this clonotype: The conserved closing phenylalanine or tryptophan is absent in this CDR3, likely reflecting a read error. V and J are TRBV29-1 and TRBJ1-2; 8 bases align to TRBD1. V was clipped by 1 base and J by 10 bases; unmatched bases: 8. CDR1 is SQVTM and CDR2 is ANQGSEA in the germline V gene. The CDR3 runs to 13 residues. The CDR3 is CSVEAGQDLDYTY. CDR3 nucleotides: TGCAGCGTTGAAGCGGGACAGGACCTTGACTACACCTAC.

This clonotype was detected ten times or more. This chain uses TRBV6-1 with TRBJ2-2, with 10 nucleotides matching TRBD1. V shed 6 bases, J shed 6 bases, and the junction held 10 bases outside the gene matches. Germline CDR1 MNHNS, CDR2 SASEGT. This CDR3 has 16 residues. The CDR3 DNA follows: TGTGCCAGCAGGCTGGAGCGGACAGGGGGGGCCGGGGAGCTGTTTTTT. Its translation: CASRLERTGGAGELFF.

This clonotype was recorded many times. J is TRBJ1-1 and V is TRBV21-1. TRBV21-1 counts as a pseudogene. The CDR3 loop spans 13 amino acids. The CDR3 loop is CASRIPMNTEAFF. The DNA for the CDR3 is TGTGCCAGCAGGATTCCAATGAACACTGAAGCTTTCTTT.

The V call is TRBV24-1, the J call TRBJ2-3; no clear D gene. The CDR3 runs 13 residues. The V gene lost 7 bases and the J gene lost 0 bases, with 7 bases spanning the gap. CDR1 and CDR2 (germline): KGHDR, SFDVKD. The CDR3 nucleotides read TGTGCCACCAGCCAGGACAGCACAGATACGCAGTATTTT. It encodes CATSQDSTDTQYF.

This clonotype is medium-sized within its sample. This sequence joins TRBV10-1 and TRBJ1-5; D is unclear. The ends were cut back, 5 bases at V and 3 bases at J, with 5 bases in the middle. Germline V gene data show CDR1 as WNHNN and CDR2 as SYGVQD (reference sequence). The CDR3 is 12 amino acids. The CDR3 is CASSNNNQPQHF. DNA for the CDR3: TGCGCCAGCAGTAATAACAATCAGCCCCAGCATTTT.

For this clonotype: No conserved phenylalanine or tryptophan ends this CDR3, so it is likely a read error. The DNA is left out, because the CDR3 cannot be placed on it with certainty; the CDR3 is given as TCRdb lists it. This rearrangement joins TRBV11-2 to TRBJ1-1. The CDR3 is 13 amino acids long, termini counted. CDR1 SGHAT and CDR2 FQNNGV come from the germline V gene. CDR3 region: CASSQAVNTEVFY.

The CDR3 bases are TGTGCCAGCAGTTACTCGATCCCTAGCCCGAGTGAGCAGTTCTTC. Amino acid sequence: CASSYSIPSPSEQFF. This chain joins TRBV6-5 and TRBJ2-1; the D gene is possibly TRBD2 (5 bases). Germline CDR1 MNHEY, CDR2 SVGAGI. Trimming took off 0 bases at V and 9 bases at J, with 15 bases between the two ends. The CDR3 spans 15 residues.

CDR3 DNA sequence: TGTGCCAACAGGAATAGCGGGAGGCACTCCTACGAGCAGTACGTC. Protein product: CANRNSGRHSYEQYV. The V gene is TRBV6-5, the J gene TRBJ2-7; 10 nucleotides match TRBD2. CDR1 is MNHEY, CDR2 SVGAGI, per germline. V trimming: 10 bases; J trimming: 0 bases; junction bases outside the gene matches: 9. The CDR3 is 15 residues long.

On this clonotype itself: This clone may be a read error of a much larger clone one base away. The chain couples TRBV12-3 or TRBV12-4 to TRBJ1-4; D is uncertain. Trimming took 6 bases from V and 1 from J, leaving 21 bases between them. This CDR3 comprises 18 residues. The CDR3 sequence is CASSLRRHGKGTNEKLFF. The CDR3 DNA reads TGTGCCAGCAGCCTCCGTCGACACGGGAAGGGAACTAATGAAAAACTGTTTTTT.

This clonotype was counted at least ten times. The rearrangement joins TRBV4-2 to TRBJ2-1, with 13 nucleotides matching TRBD2. The V gene end was trimmed by 0 bases and the J gene end by 14 bases; junction bases not matched to a gene: 10. The CDR3 spans 16 residues. Per germline, CDR1 LGHNA and CDR2 YNFKEQ. CDR3 sequence: CASSQETSGRAKEEFF. The DNA for the CDR3 is TGTGCCAGCAGCCAAGAAACTAGCGGGAGGGCCAAGGAGGAGTTCTTC.

As for this clonotype: The germline gene is not matched at one end of the junction; a read error may be the cause. The chain joins TRBV20-1 to TRBJ1-2, with D maybe TRBD1 (6 bases). Germline V CDR1 and CDR2: DFQATT, SNEGSKA (reference sequence). CDR3 length: 12 amino acids. The chain's CDR3 is CSARGGNHGYTF. For the CDR3, the DNA is TGCAGTGCTCGAGGGGGTAACCATGGCTACACCTTC.

This clonotype was recorded many times. The CDR3 DNA reads TGTGCCAGCAGTTTTGGCAGGGGAGAGACCCAGTACTTC. This gives the protein CASSFGRGETQYF. The chain uses TRBV12-3 or TRBV12-4 and TRBJ2-5, with a possible D match to TRBD1 (6 bases). Trimming removed 3 bases from V and 4 bases from J, with 9 bases in between. The CDR3 covers 13 residues.

The rearrangement joins TRBV29-1 to TRBJ2-1; D unclear. Germline CDR1 and CDR2: SQVTM and ANQGSEA. With 2 bases removed from V and 7 bases from J, the gap between germline ends came to 21 bases. This CDR3 spans 16 amino acids. Here the CDR3 DNA reads TGCAGCGTTGAACCACTTCTGGCGGAAGGATGGAATGAGCAGTTCTTC. Its protein product is CSVEPLLAEGWNEQFF.

This clonotype has just a few counts. A read error is likely, as this CDR3 ends without the conserved phenylalanine or tryptophan. The J gene is TRBJ2-5, the V gene TRBV6-1; 8 bases align to TRBD1. Germline V gene data show CDR1 as MNHNS and CDR2 as SASEGT. The V gene end was trimmed by 6 bases and the J gene end by 4 bases; junction bases not matched to a gene: 7. CDR3 length equals 14 residues. CDR3 nucleotide sequence: TGTGCCAGCAGCCCGGACAGGGCGAGAGAGACCCAGTACCTC. Its protein is CASSPDRARETQYL.

As for this clonotype: Mismatch with germline at one junction end may stem from a read error. This sequence joins TRBV6-2 or TRBV6-3 and TRBJ1-5; D not certain. In germline, CDR1 is MNHEY, CDR2 SVGEGT. The CDR3 totals 14 residues. This chain's CDR3 is CVSSHSRGNQPQHF. The CDR3 DNA is TGTGTCAGCAGTCACTCAAGGGGCAATCAGCCCCAGCATTTT.

The chain recombines TRBV11-3 with TRBJ2-1; 10 bases are shared with TRBD2. Germline V lookup: CDR1 SGHNT, CDR2 YENEEA. The CDR3 length is 15 residues. V trimming: 0 bases; J trimming: 10 bases; junction bases outside the gene matches: 6. The CDR3 sequence is CASSLDTRTSGEQFF. Written as DNA, the CDR3 is TGTGCCAGCAGCTTAGACACTCGGACTAGCGGCGAGCAGTTCTTC.

A remark on this clonotype: One junction end does not reproduce the germline sequence, and a read error may be involved. This chain links TRBV28 with TRBJ2-1; D is possibly TRBD2 (7 bases). The germline V gene encodes CDR1 MDHEN and CDR2 SYDVKM. The CDR3 runs 14 residues. Here the CDR3 reads CASGFGGGEYEQFF. The CDR3 nucleotides are TGTGCCAGCGGTTTCGGCGGGGGCGAATATGAGCAGTTCTTC.

The genes are TRBV7-9 and TRBJ2-1; TRBD2 might be the D (6 bases). The V and J ends lost 3 bases and 5 bases respectively, with 17 bases between them. Germline lookup yields CDR1 SEHNR and CDR2 FQNEAQ (reference sequence). This CDR3 has 16 amino acids. Here the CDR3 DNA reads TGTGCCAGCAGCTTCGGGACTGGAGATTGGAACAATGAGCAGTTCTTC. This sequence encodes CASSFGTGDWNNEQFF.

As for this clonotype: One base away lies a much larger clone, so this may be a sequencing read error. The CDR3 DNA sequence: TGTGCCCGCAGTCCTACAGGGGATGGCTACACCTTC. It yields the protein CARSPTGDGYTF. This chain uses TRBV6-6 with TRBJ1-2; the match to TRBD1 covers 7 bases. The germline V gene encodes CDR1 MNHNY and CDR2 SVGAGI (reference sequence). This CDR3 has 12 amino acids.

This sequence joins TRBV6-5 and TRBJ2-2; no firm D call. V shed 2 bases and J shed 2 bases, with 6 bases lying between them. The CDR3 has 14 residues. The V gene's germline CDR1 is MNHEY and CDR2 SVGAGI. The chain's CDR3 is CASSYGPNTGELFF. The CDR3 bases are TGTGCCAGCAGTTACGGACCCAACACCGGGGAGCTGTTTTTT.

About this clonotype itself: This could be a read error, since a much larger clone is one nucleotide away. The V and J genes are TRBV24-1 and TRBJ2-5; D may match TRBD1 or TRBD2 (6 bases each). The CDR3 is 11 amino acids. Between the trimmed V and J ends, which lost 11 bases and 5 bases, there was a span of 11 bases. Germline V lookup: CDR1 KGHDR, CDR2 SFDVKD. The chain's CDR3 is CAIQGGETQYF. The CDR3 region has the DNA TGTGCCATCCAAGGGGGGGAGACCCAGTACTTC.

This clonotype has a single count. A much larger clone lies a single base off, so this may be a read error. No conserved phenylalanine or tryptophan ends this CDR3, so it is likely a read error. The chain carries TRBV14 and TRBJ2-3; perhaps TRBD1 as D (6 bases). Germline V CDR1 and CDR2: SGHDN, FVKESK. The length of the CDR3 is 13 residues. Trimming cost V 4 bases and J 4 bases, with 9 bases left between them. CDR3 in amino acids: CASSPTGSDTQYY. CDR3 DNA: TGTGCCAGCAGCCCCACAGGGTCAGATACGCAGTATTAT.

Remarks on this clonotype: A read error may produce the germline difference seen at one junction end. The rearrangement links TRBV6-8 to TRBJ1-2; TRBD1 aligns across 8 bases. The germline V gene encodes CDR1 MNHGY and CDR2 SAAAGT. The CDR3 is 14 residues long. CDR3 region: CARSGGPFNYGYTF. CDR3 in DNA: TGTGCCAGGTCAGGGGGCCCTTTTAACTATGGCTATACCTTC.

Comment on this clonotype: At one of its ends the junction is not consistent with the germline gene, which may arise from a read error. This chain connects TRBV5-1 to TRBJ2-1, with TRBD2 matching 13 bases. The germline CDR1 and CDR2 sequences are SGHRS and YFSETQ. The CDR3 spans 19 residues. The chain's CDR3 is CASSIRLAGGLSSYNEQLF. In DNA, the CDR3 is TGCGCCAGCAGCATCCGACTAGCGGGGGGACTAAGCTCCTACAATGAGCAGTTGTTC. The full variable domain, its missing parts supplied by reference TRBV5-1 and TRBJ2-1, is KAGVTQTPRYLIKTRGQQVTLSCSPISGHRSVSWYQQTPGQGLQFLFEYFSETQRNKGNFPGRFSGRQFSNSRSEMNVSTLELGDSALYLCASSIRLAGGLSSYNEQLFGPGTRLTVL.

This clonotype was detected many times. The V gene is TRBV12-3 or TRBV12-4, the J gene TRBJ2-7; TRBD1 agrees at 7 bases. CDR3 length: 14 amino acids. V lost 3 bases, J lost 4 bases, and 6 bases stayed unmatched. CDR3 residues: CASSFFPGGYEQYF. CDR3 DNA sequence: TGTGCCAGCAGTTTCTTTCCAGGGGGTTACGAGCAGTACTTC.

This clonotype was observed a few times. This may be a read error: a much more frequent sequence differs by one nucleotide. Here the CDR3 DNA reads TGTGCCACGGGACTAGCGCCTACCGAGCAGTACTTC. It codes for CATGLAPTEQYF. The rearrangement joins TRBV10-3 to TRBJ2-7; 10 bases are shared with TRBD2. The CDR3 covers 12 residues. The junction had 6 bases not matched to a gene; V was cut back by 10 bases and J by 6 bases. The germline gives CDR1 ENHRY, CDR2 SYGVKD.